The 18 T cell receptor beta chains below come from one sample, sequenced in a study of identical twins. In TCRdb, the 5' RACE reads were re-called with MiXCR into one record per CDR3 protein. This table has 600,000 to 850,000 distinct CDR3 sequences, 15% to 20% appearing once. Separately, the same data were catalogued under a study of T cells expressing NK-cell markers.

The sample consisted of PBMCs. These receptor sequences come from a woman aged 18-29 years in good health.

The CDR3 coding sequence is TGCAGTGCTAGACCCCCGGGGGGCGGAAGCTACACCTTC. Translated, it gives CSARPPGGGSYTF. The chain carries TRBV20-1 and TRBJ1-2; TRBD1 is a possible D gene (6 bases). V dropped 2 bases and J dropped 9 bases, with 16 bases sitting between them. From germline, CDR1 is DFQATT and CDR2 SNEGSKA (reference sequence). The CDR3 spans 13 residues.

This clonotype was seen a handful of times. This sequence joins TRBV12-3 or TRBV12-4 and TRBJ2-7; maybe TRBD2 (6 bases). V was pared by 5 bases and J by 0 bases, with 17 bases between. The CDR3 loop spans 16 amino acids. The CDR3 bases are TGTGCCAGCAGTCCCCCGATGGGACTGAACTCCTACGAGCAGTACTTC. Protein product: CASSPPMGLNSYEQYF.

This clonotype was detected a few times. The gene calls are TRBV5-6 and TRBJ2-7; TRBD1 aligns across 7 bases. J gave up 5 bases and V 3 bases, and 8 bases lay outside the gene matches. Germline lookup yields CDR1 SGHDT and CDR2 YYEEEE. This CDR3 spans 14 amino acids. CDR3: CASSSKTGSHEQYF. DNA for the CDR3: TGTGCCAGCAGCTCCAAGACAGGGTCTCACGAGCAGTACTTC.

The table lists this clonotype with a few counts. The V gene is TRBV12-3 or TRBV12-4, the J gene TRBJ2-2; 10 bases are shared with TRBD2. This CDR3 has 16 amino acids. V was pared by 5 bases and J by 4 bases, with 7 bases of the junction left unmatched. In DNA, the CDR3 is TGTGCCAGCAGTCCTCTAGCGGGAGTAGGCACCGGGGAGCTGTTTTTT. Protein: CASSPLAGVGTGELFF.

J is TRBJ1-2 and V is TRBV24-1; D uncertain. Germline CDR1 KGHDR, CDR2 SFDVKD. The V and J ends lost 5 bases and 4 bases respectively, with 7 bases between them. The length of the CDR3 is 12 residues. The CDR3 reads CATSAGRYGYTF. As DNA, the CDR3 is TGTGCCACCAGTGCCGGTCGCTATGGCTACACCTTC.

This clonotype was counted a few times. The V gene is TRBV9, the J gene TRBJ2-7, with D hard to call. This CDR3 is 14 amino acids long. V was cut by 2 bases and J by 2 bases, with 11 bases left in between. Germline V CDR1 and CDR2: SGDLS, YYNGEE. The CDR3 sequence is CASSVGQVPYEQYF. The CDR3 region has the DNA TGTGCCAGCAGCGTTGGTCAGGTTCCCTACGAGCAGTACTTC.

This clonotype occurred a few times. V and J are TRBV12-5 and TRBJ2-5; 9 bases line up with TRBD1. J lost 5 bases, V lost 5 bases, and 6 bases had no gene match. CDR3 length: 14 amino acids. Germline V lookup: CDR1 LGHNT, CDR2 FRNRAP. CDR3 protein: CASGLGQGLETQYF. CDR3 sequence (DNA): TGTGCTAGTGGTCTCGGACAGGGGTTGGAGACCCAGTACTTC.

This clonotype has more than one count but fewer than ten. V usage is TRBV5-1 and J usage is TRBJ2-7, with 8 bases lining up with TRBD2. Germline V CDR1 and CDR2: SGHRS, YFSETQ. The CDR3 consists of 17 residues. With 2 bases clipped from V and 4 bases from J, the junction kept 14 bases outside the gene matches. CDR3 DNA sequence: TGCGCCAGCAGCTTTGAAACGGGAGGGCAAGGAAGTTACGAGCAGTACTTC. Encoded protein: CASSFETGGQGSYEQYF.

This clonotype was picked up a small number of times. This chain links TRBV6-5 with TRBJ1-1, with 7 nucleotides matching TRBD1. V was pared by 0 bases and J by 1 base, with 5 bases of the junction left unmatched. The V gene's germline CDR1 is MNHEY and CDR2 SVGAGI. This CDR3 is 16 amino acids long. CDR3: CASSYSRGRRNTEAFF. The DNA of the CDR3 is TGTGCCAGCAGTTACTCGAGGGGGCGCCGGAACACTGAAGCTTTCTTT.

This clonotype has a handful of counts. This chain connects TRBV20-1 to TRBJ2-1, with 9 bases lining up with TRBD2. The CDR3 length is 16 residues. The ends lost 3 bases at V and 6 bases at J; junction bases unmatched: 12. Germline loops: CDR1 DFQATT, CDR2 SNEGSKA (reference sequence). Here the CDR3 DNA reads TGCAGTGCTAGCATGGCTAGCGGGGAAGGGGGCAATGAGCAGTTCTTC. It codes for CSASMASGEGGNEQFF.

This clonotype was seen a handful of times. The chain uses TRBV7-2 and TRBJ1-1; 8 nucleotides line up with TRBD1. CDR3 length: 16 residues. V shed 4 bases and J 1 base; nucleotides not matched to a gene: 8. Germline V lookup: CDR1 SGHTA, CDR2 FQGNSA. The CDR3 coding sequence is TGTGCCAGCAGCTCGAGAGGACAGGGACGGAACACTGAAGCTTTCTTT. Residues: CASSSRGQGRNTEAFF.

The rearrangement uses TRBV27 and TRBJ2-1; possibly TRBD1 for D (5 bases). Germline V gene lookup returns CDR1 MNHEY and CDR2 SMNVEV (reference sequence). The CDR3 length is 13 residues. Trimming shortened V by 6 bases and J by 3 bases, and 9 bases separated the two germline ends. CDR3 region: CASRPQGYNEQFF. The CDR3 nucleotides are TGTGCCAGCAGGCCCCAGGGCTACAATGAGCAGTTCTTC.

The J gene is TRBJ1-6, the V gene TRBV12-3 or TRBV12-4; possible D gene TRBD1, 5 bases. The length of the CDR3 is 17 residues. V lost 5 bases and J 5 bases, leaving 19 bases between the germline ends. CDR3 loop: CASSPETGEGDNSPLHF. Here the CDR3 DNA reads TGTGCCAGCAGTCCGGAGACGGGGGAAGGGGATAATTCACCCCTCCACTTT.

This clonotype was detected only a few times. This chain joins TRBV7-2 and TRBJ2-1, with TRBD1 matching over 7 bases. The CDR3 runs to 15 residues. Unmatched junction bases numbered 7, after V lost 2 bases and J lost 6 bases. CDR1 and CDR2 from the germline V gene are SGHTA and FQGNSA. The CDR3 here is CASSLTGQPFNEQFF. In DNA form, the CDR3 reads TGTGCCAGCAGCTTAACGGGACAGCCATTCAATGAGCAGTTCTTC.

This clonotype was observed a few times. This sequence joins TRBV7-2 and TRBJ1-5; D is undetermined. Trimming pared 1 base from V and 3 bases from J, leaving 10 bases between. Germline V gene lookup returns CDR1 SGHTA and CDR2 FQGNSA. The CDR3 totals 15 residues. CDR3 region: CASSLVGRNNQPQHF. The DNA for the CDR3 is TGTGCCAGCAGCTTAGTCGGCCGGAACAATCAGCCCCAGCATTTT. The whole variable domain, filled in from reference TRBV7-2 and TRBJ1-5, reads GAGVSQSPSNKVTEKGKDVELRCDPISGHTALYWYRQSLGQGLEFLIYFQGNSAPDKSGLPSDRFSAERTGGSVSTLTIQRTQQEDSAVYLCASSLVGRNNQPQHFGDGTRLSIL.

This chain uses TRBV3-1 with TRBJ1-2; D is possibly TRBD1 (6 bases). Germline CDR1 is LGHDT and CDR2 is YNNKEL (reference sequence). Trimming took 4 bases from V and 2 from J, leaving 11 bases between them. This CDR3 has 14 residues. The DNA of the CDR3 is TGTGCCAGCAGCCGGGACACCGGGAACTATGGCTACACCTTC. This translates into CASSRDTGNYGYTF.

This clonotype was counted only a few times. The chain carries TRBV27 and TRBJ1-5, with D maybe TRBD1 (6 bases). With 6 bases removed from V and 5 bases from J, the gap between germline ends came to 23 bases. Germline lookup yields CDR1 MNHEY and CDR2 SMNVEV (reference sequence). The CDR3 has 17 residues. The CDR3 DNA is TGTGCCAGCAGCCGAAACTCCTACGGACAGTCGGATCAGCCCCAGCATTTT. This codes for CASSRNSYGQSDQPQHF.

This clonotype was counted between two and nine times. This chain joins TRBV7-9 and TRBJ1-1; a weak D match, TRBD1 (6 bases). V was clipped by 2 bases and J by 4 bases, with 14 bases between them. Germline assignment: CDR1 SEHNR and CDR2 FQNEAQ (reference sequence). The CDR3 extends over 15 amino acids. The CDR3 sequence is CASSLLLDRSTEAFF. The CDR3 DNA reads as TGTGCCAGCAGCTTACTCCTGGACAGATCCACTGAAGCTTTCTTT.